Following are 23 T cell receptor beta chains from one sample sequenced in a study of PD-1 blockade in mismatch repair-deficient tumors. Assay: immunoSEQ multiplex PCR; the TCRdb copy retains only in-frame clones and omits some. The table has under 95,000 clones, roughly 80% seen once; the top ten hold approximately 5.1%. The specimen was peripheral blood, collected 44 weeks after starting pembrolizumab. The receptor set was obtained from an adult with mismatch repair-deficient cancer.

This clone was counted only a few times. The gene calls are TRBV30 and TRBJ1-4, with D possibly TRBD1 on 5 matching bases. The CDR3 spans 13 residues. Deletions cut 3 bases from V and 5 bases from J, with 10 bases between. Germline V CDR1 and CDR2: GTSNPN, SVGIG (reference sequence). CDR3 sequence reads: CAWSGTPNEKLFF. The DNA of the CDR3 is TGTGCCTGGAGCGGGACCCCAAATGAAAAACTGTTTTTT.

The rearrangement joins TRBV15 to TRBJ2-3, with 7 bases matching TRBD2. The germline CDR1 and CDR2 sequences are LNHNV and YYDKDF (reference sequence). The length of the CDR3 is 16 residues. V shed 2 bases, J shed 1 base, and the junction held 6 bases outside the gene matches. Written as DNA, the CDR3 is TGTGCCACCAGCAGAACTACTAGCGCCCGCACAGATACGCAGTATTTT. Its translation is CATSRTTSARTDTQYF.

This clone was counted between two and nine times. The CDR3 protein is CASGLGGANQPQHF. The CDR3 nucleotides read TGTGCTAGTGGTTTAGGAGGGGCGAATCAGCCCCAGCATTTT. This sequence joins TRBV12-5 and TRBJ1-5, with D maybe TRBD1 (5 bases). The ends were cut back, 3 bases at V and 4 bases at J, with 10 bases in the middle. The CDR3 is 14 residues long. Looked up from germline, CDR1 is LGHNT and CDR2 is FRNRAP.

The chain carries TRBV15 and TRBJ2-4; D might be TRBD1 (5 bases). This CDR3 has 15 amino acids. The V gene lost 0 bases and the J gene lost 1 base, with 7 bases spanning the gap. The germline CDR1 and CDR2 sequences are LNHNV and YYDKDF (reference sequence). Here the CDR3 reads CATSRDKGAKNIQYF. CDR3 sequence (DNA): TGTGCCACCAGCAGAGATAAGGGGGCCAAAAACATTCAGTACTTC.

CDR3 DNA: TGTGCCAGTAGTCGAGGGGACTCTGGAAACACCATATATTTT. It specifies CASSRGDSGNTIYF. This chain links TRBV19 with TRBJ1-3, with a possible D match to TRBD1 (5 bases). Germline CDR1 LNHDA, CDR2 SQIVND (reference sequence). V dropped 5 bases and J dropped 0 bases, with 8 bases sitting between them. This CDR3 has 14 amino acids.

V usage is TRBV5-4 and J usage is TRBJ1-3; TRBD1 matches 7 bases. This CDR3 region has 15 residues. V gave up 1 base and J gave up 2 bases; unmatched junction bases: 3. Germline CDR1 and CDR2: SGHNT and YYREEE (reference sequence). The CDR3: CASSLKQGTGNTIYF. Here the CDR3 DNA reads TGTGCCAGCAGCTTGAAACAGGGGACTGGAAACACCATATATTTT.

This chain uses TRBV18 with TRBJ2-3; D is unresolved. The CDR3 covers 16 residues. Germline loops: CDR1 KGHSH, CDR2 LQKENI. V gave up 0 bases and J gave up 3 bases, with 13 bases separating them. DNA of the CDR3: TGTGCCAGCTCACCACCGGTCTATCAATTGACAGATACGCAGTATTTT. Encoded protein: CASSPPVYQLTDTQYF.

This clone was counted between two and nine times. The chain carries TRBV7-6 and TRBJ2-7, with TRBD1 matching 7 bases. In germline, CDR1 is SGHVS, CDR2 FNYEAQ. CDR3 size: 13 residues. With V trimmed by 3 bases and J by 6 bases, 5 bases remained unmatched. The CDR3 region is CASSFEQGLEQYF. For the CDR3, the DNA is TGTGCCAGCAGCTTTGAACAGGGGCTCGAGCAGTACTTC.

This clone turned up a few times. The chain joins TRBV30 to TRBJ2-2; D unresolved. The CDR3 covers 12 residues. Germline CDR1 reads GTSNPN; CDR2 reads SVGIG (reference sequence). Trimming removed 2 bases from V and 6 bases from J, with 7 bases in between. CDR3 amino acids: CAWSPRAGELFF. CDR3 bases: TGTGCCTGGAGTCCCCGGGCCGGGGAGCTGTTTTTT.

This rearrangement joins TRBV4-1 to TRBJ1-5, with D unclear. This CDR3 has 17 residues. Germline CDR1 reads MGHRA; CDR2 reads YSYEKL. Trimming pared 0 bases from V and 1 base from J, leaving 13 bases between. DNA for the CDR3: TGCGCCAGCAGCCAAGATTCGAGCCGGCCGAGCAATCAGCCCCAGCATTTT. Its translation is CASSQDSSRPSNQPQHF.

This clone was detected only a few times. The V gene is TRBV28, the J gene TRBJ2-7; tentative D call: TRBD2 (6 bases). The CDR3 has 15 amino acids. V was clipped by 6 bases and J by 3 bases, with 18 bases between them. Germline CDR1 and CDR2: MDHEN and SYDVKM. DNA for the CDR3: TGTGCCAGCAGGGGATGGGGGGAACTAATCTACGAGCAGTACTTC. This translates into CASRGWGELIYEQYF.

This chain links TRBV7-2 with TRBJ2-3; 8 nucleotides line up with TRBD2. The CDR3 is made up of 12 amino acids. CDR1 is SGHTA and CDR2 is FQGNSA in the germline V gene. V was clipped by 4 bases and J by 14 bases; unmatched bases: 8. For the CDR3, the DNA is TGTGCCAGCAGCTCCCCGGGAGGGCAAGGGTATTTT. The encoded protein is CASSSPGGQGYF.

This chain connects TRBV19 to TRBJ1-1, with TRBD1 identical over 8 bases. The germline CDR1 and CDR2 sequences are LNHDA and SQIVND (reference sequence). The V segment lost 4 bases and the J segment 6 bases; nucleotides outside the gene matches: 7. This CDR3 is 14 amino acids long. CDR3 residues: CASSTRQGLAEAFF. The CDR3 DNA reads as TGTGCCAGTAGTACAAGACAGGGGTTAGCTGAAGCTTTCTTT.

This rearrangement joins TRBV7-2 to TRBJ1-1; the D is unclear. The germline V and J ends were trimmed by 4 bases and 1 base, with 10 bases remaining between them. Germline V gene data show CDR1 as SGHTA and CDR2 as FQGNSA. The CDR3 length is 14 residues. DNA of the CDR3: TGTGCCAGCAGCTCTCCACGAGAGAACACTGAAGCTTTCTTT. Protein: CASSSPRENTEAFF.

The chain combines TRBV5-1 with TRBJ2-1, with 10 bases that match TRBD2. The CDR3 runs 18 residues. V was clipped by 0 bases and J by 9 bases; unmatched bases: 15. Per germline, CDR1 SGHRS and CDR2 YFSETQ. CDR3 nucleotide sequence: TGCGCCAGCAGCTTGGCCCATCTCCAGCGGGAGGGCGCCCCTGAGCAGTTCTTC. It codes for CASSLAHLQREGAPEQFF.

The gene calls are TRBV19 and TRBJ2-2; possible D gene TRBD2, 6 bases. Trimming pared 7 bases from V and 5 bases from J, leaving 11 bases between. Germline loops: CDR1 LNHDA, CDR2 SQIVND (reference sequence). The length of the CDR3 is 13 residues. This chain's CDR3 is CASTHAGTGELFF. Written as DNA, the CDR3 is TGTGCCAGTACCCATGCGGGAACCGGGGAGCTGTTTTTT.

This rearrangement joins TRBV5-1 to TRBJ1-3; D is ambiguous. CDR1 and CDR2 (germline): SGHRS, YFSETQ. Trimming left V 0 bases short and J 0 bases short, with 10 bases between. The CDR3 loop spans 16 amino acids. The CDR3 reads CASSLEPRLSGNTIYF. The CDR3 DNA is TGCGCCAGCAGCTTGGAACCCCGGCTCTCTGGAAACACCATATATTTT.

The J gene is TRBJ2-3, the V gene TRBV5-4, with D perhaps TRBD2 (6 bases). CDR3 length: 15 residues. Germline V CDR1 and CDR2: SGHNT, YYREEE (reference sequence). Trimming pared 0 bases from V and 3 bases from J, leaving 11 bases between. The DNA for the CDR3 is TGTGCCAGCAGCTTGGGAGAGGGGAGGACAGATACGCAGTATTTT. The encoded protein is CASSLGEGRTDTQYF.

This clone was picked up a small number of times. This sequence joins TRBV19 and TRBJ2-1; 11 bases fit TRBD2. The V gene's germline CDR1 is LNHDA and CDR2 SQIVND (reference sequence). This CDR3 is 15 amino acids long. Germline trimming cut 6 bases from V and 9 bases from J; bases unmatched to any gene: 10. This CDR3 is CASRELAGVSGEQFF. CDR3 nucleotide sequence: TGTGCCAGTAGAGAACTAGCGGGAGTTAGCGGTGAGCAGTTCTTC.

J is TRBJ2-5 and V is TRBV7-9; D remains ambiguous. V lost 5 bases and J 4 bases, leaving 14 bases between the germline ends. CDR3 length: 14 amino acids. Germline CDR1 is SEHNR and CDR2 is FQNEAQ (reference sequence). Written as DNA, the CDR3 is TGTGCCAGCAGCCCCCTCCGGCCGGGAGAGACCCAGTACTTC. Translating it yields CASSPLRPGETQYF.

The chain links TRBV6-1 to TRBJ2-1; 8 nucleotides match TRBD2. V was pared by 6 bases and J by 7 bases, with 11 bases of the junction left unmatched. The CDR3 loop spans 15 amino acids. CDR1 and CDR2 (germline): MNHNS, SASEGT. The CDR3 DNA reads as TGTGCCAGCAGAACCTTAGCGGGGCCGGAGAATGAGCAGTTCTTC. Translation gives CASRTLAGPENEQFF.

The V gene is TRBV7-8, the J gene TRBJ2-1; 13 bases map to TRBD2. CDR1 SGHVS and CDR2 FQNEAQ come from the germline V gene. The CDR3 is made up of 18 amino acids. Unmatched junction bases numbered 10, after V lost 4 bases and J lost 4 bases. The CDR3 DNA follows: TGTGCCAGCAGCTACGGACTAGCGGGAGTGCGTGGGTACAATGAGCAGTTCTTC. It specifies CASSYGLAGVRGYNEQFF.

This clone appeared once. This chain joins TRBV5-4 and TRBJ2-3, with D uncertain. Germline V gives CDR1 SGHNT, CDR2 YYREEE (reference sequence). V lost 4 bases, J lost 4 bases, and 13 bases lay in between. The CDR3 runs 14 residues. The CDR3 region is CASSREVPSDTQYF. CDR3 DNA: TGTGCCAGCAGCCGCGAGGTCCCCTCAGATACGCAGTATTTT.